The T cell receptor beta chain described here comes from a study of blood T cell repertoires in COVID-19. The trim removed 6 bases at V and 5 bases at J, leaving 5 bases unmatched. The CDR3 is 14 residues long. Germline-derived CDR1 and CDR2 are SGHRS and YFSETQ. Study processing details: The assay estimated nucleated cells by amplifying reference gene primers. The assay was immunoSEQ multiplex PCR, and TCRdb's table has in-frame clones only and misses some. V and J calls and clone size are those listed in that table; D and trimming were worked out from the DNA. The sample comprises 230,000 or so clones, roughly 80% of which are singletons, and about 3.5% rests with the top ten.

The chain combines TRBV5-1 with TRBJ2-2; TRBD1 matches at 9 bases. The source is a man in his fifties or sixties who had recovered from COVID-19. The sequenced sample consisted of PBMCs or T cells enriched from blood (not recorded which). The DNA of the CDR3 is TGCGCCAGCAAGCTACAGGGGGCTACCGGGGAGCTGTTTTTT. Residues: CASKLQGATGELFF.